This TCR beta chain was sequenced for a study of blood T cell repertoires in COVID-19. The overall study: Sources were T cells, B-cell-depleted T cells, or PBMCs; the material itself was cDNA or gDNA.

CDR3 length: 14 amino acids. Germline-derived CDR1 and CDR2 are SGHTS and YDEGEE. The V and J ends lost 0 bases and 2 bases respectively, with 6 bases between them. This clone was counted only a few times. Only in-frame clones appear in the TCRdb table, and some are missing; sequencing was by immunoSEQ multiplex PCR. The sample yields approximately 140,000 clones, roughly 84% seen once. The origin of this receptor is a man over 45 in a cohort exposed to, infected with or recovered from COVID-19 (not recorded which). Sequenced material: PBMCs or T cells enriched from blood (not recorded which). This chain uses TRBV5-8 with TRBJ1-3, with D unclear. CDR3 sequence (DNA): TGTGCCAGCAGCTTGGCCACGGCTGGAAACACCATATATTTT. Translation: CASSLATAGNTIYF.